These T cell receptor beta chains were read from a single sample in a study of cytomegalovirus exposure and HLA in healthy donors. The assay was immunoSEQ multiplex PCR, and TCRdb's table has in-frame clones only and misses some. The table records about 150,000 clones, 80% to 90% of them present only once. The sample taken for sequencing was PBMCs. These receptors originate from a woman under 40 in good health and CMV-seronegative. The CDR3 runs from the conserved cysteine through the conserved F or W. The D gene is left open where the match is weak. Clone size, where shown, is once, few, many, or a class for clones that have expanded.

abundance,v_gene,j_gene,d_gene,CDR3aa,CDR3nt
-,TRBV19,TRBJ1-4,TRBD1,CASSPSTGNNEKLFF,TGTGCCAGTAGCCCCTCGACAGGGAATAATGAAAAACTGTTTTTT
-,TRBV15,TRBJ2-1,-,CATSDLTSYNEQFF,TGTGCCACCAGCGACTTAACCTCCTACAATGAGCAGTTCTTC
-,TRBV28,TRBJ2-4,TRBD2,CASSPGLYLGPIAKNIQYF,TGTGCCAGCAGTCCGGGACTATATTTAGGACCCATAGCCAAAAACATTCAGTACTTC
-,TRBV5-4,TRBJ1-2,-,CAAKHRSGGYTF,TGTGCCGCAAAGCACAGGTCTGGGGGCTACACCTTC
-,TRBV2,TRBJ2-5,-,CASSVDWNKETQYF,TGTGCCAGCAGTGTGGACTGGAACAAAGAGACCCAGTACTTC
-,TRBV15,TRBJ2-5,-,CATSIDLGGTQYF,TGTGCCACCAGTATTGACCTAGGAGGGACCCAGTACTTC
-,TRBV7-9,TRBJ2-5,TRBD1,CASSRTTDRVGGETQYF,TGTGCCAGCAGCCGGACGACGGACAGGGTAGGAGGAGAGACCCAGTACTTC
once,TRBV29-1,TRBJ2-4,-,CSVAGRSQNIQYF,TGCAGCGTGGCGGGACGGAGCCAAAACATTCAGTACTTC
-,TRBV30,TRBJ1-5,TRBD1,CAWSDGQGGQPQHF,TGTGCCTGGAGCGACGGACAGGGCGGTCAGCCCCAGCATTTT
once,TRBV6-6,TRBJ2-1,TRBD2,CASSTRAGTFNEQFF,TGTGCCAGCAGTACCCGAGCGGGAACTTTCAATGAGCAGTTCTTC
-,TRBV19,TRBJ1-1,-,CASSMQRGLDLNTEAFF,TGTGCCAGTAGTATGCAGCGGGGGTTAGACTTGAACACTGAAGCTTTCTTT
-,TRBV29-1,TRBJ1-5,TRBD1,CSVRGGTGQDQPQHF,TGCAGCGTGAGAGGAGGGACAGGGCAAGATCAGCCCCAGCATTTT
-,TRBV19,TRBJ1-5,-,CASSIAGRVFQPQHF,TGTGCCAGTAGTATAGCAGGGAGGGTTTTCCAGCCCCAGCATTTT
-,TRBV5-6,TRBJ1-1,-,CASNLRSNTEAFF,TGTGCCAGCAACCTCAGGTCGAACACTGAAGCTTTCTTT
-,TRBV19,TRBJ2-7,TRBD1,CASSTVPGQEQYF,TGTGCCAGTAGTACAGTCCCGGGACAGGAGCAGTACTTC
-,TRBV30,TRBJ2-5,TRBD2,CAWAPGGTQYF,TGTGCCTGGGCTCCGGGGGGGACCCAGTACTTC
once,TRBV6-5,TRBJ2-7,TRBD1,CASSATGGSYEQYF,TGTGCCAGCAGCGCGACAGGGGGAAGCTACGAGCAGTACTTC
-,TRBV5-1,TRBJ2-2,-,CASSLVVGLNTGELFF,TGCGCCAGCAGCTTGGTAGTGGGCCTGAACACCGGGGAGCTGTTTTTT
-,TRBV30,TRBJ2-7,-,CAWSRGYEQYF,TGTGCCTGGAGTAGGGGGTACGAGCAGTACTTC
-,TRBV7-4,TRBJ2-3,TRBD2,CASRGTSGSCTDTQYF,TGTGCCAGCAGGGGGACTAGCGGGAGTTGCACAGATACGCAGTATTTT
-,TRBV5-8,TRBJ2-7,-,CASSFKTSRQYF,TGTGCCAGCAGCTTCAAGACTAGTCGGCAGTACTTC
-,TRBV19,TRBJ1-4,-,CASRSTGQRPRKDNEELFF,TGTGCCAGTAGGAGTACTGGACAGCGACCCCGAAAGGATAATGAAGAACTGTTTTTT
-,TRBV6-5,TRBJ2-2,-,CASSYLSGINTGELFF,TGTGCCAGCAGTTATCTGTCCGGGATAAACACCGGGGAGCTGTTTTTT
-,TRBV2,TRBJ1-6,-,CASTLDRGASPLHF,TGTGCCAGCACCCTAGATCGGGGGGCTTCACCCCTCCACTTT
-,TRBV7-7,TRBJ1-5,TRBD1,CASSRPPTGIGNQPQHF,TGTGCTAGCAGCCGTCCACCGACAGGGATAGGGAATCAGCCCCAGCATTTT
-,TRBV27,TRBJ2-3,-,CASSFPTGSDTQYF,TGTGCCAGCAGCTTTCCTACAGGGTCAGATACGCAGTATTTT
-,TRBV4-2,TRBJ1-2,-,CASSQEFAENYGYTF,TGTGCCAGCAGCCAAGAATTCGCAGAAAACTATGGCTACACCTTC
-,TRBV10-3,TRBJ2-3,TRBD1,CAISEWGTATDTQYF,TGTGCCATCAGTGAGTGGGGGACAGCCACAGATACGCAGTATTTT
many,TRBV19,TRBJ2-3,TRBD2,CASSMHGLAGGSDTQYF,TGTGCCAGTAGTATGCATGGACTAGCGGGAGGTTCAGATACGCAGTATTTT
-,TRBV27,TRBJ1-4,-,CASSPPGRDGKLFF,TGTGCCAGCAGTCCCCCGGGTCGAGATGGGAAACTGTTTTTT
once,TRBV5-1,TRBJ2-5,TRBD1,CASSSSGQGARETQYF,TGCGCCAGCAGCTCGTCGGGACAGGGGGCACGGGAGACCCAGTACTTC
-,TRBV5-4,TRBJ2-7,-,CASSLSASSYEQYF,TGTGCCAGCAGCTTAAGCGCGAGCTCCTACGAGCAGTACTTC
-,TRBV5-4,TRBJ2-7,-,CASSFSVSEQYF,TGTGCCAGCAGCTTTTCGGTTTCTGAGCAGTACTTC
few,TRBV6-5,TRBJ1-1,TRBD1,CASTVTGGGTEAFF,TGTGCCAGCACTGTGACAGGGGGGGGCACTGAAGCTTTCTTT
few,TRBV6-4,TRBJ2-7,-,CASSDSTGTYEQYF,TGTGCCAGCAGTGACTCTACAGGGACCTACGAGCAGTACTTC
-,TRBV30,TRBJ1-5,-,CAWNPGLSNQPQHF,TGTGCCTGGAATCCAGGCCTTAGCAATCAGCCCCAGCATTTT
once,TRBV2,TRBJ1-1,TRBD1,CASSSQGQGNTEAFF,TGTGCCAGCAGTTCCCAAGGACAGGGTAACACTGAAGCTTTCTTT